This T cell receptor (beta chain) stems from a study of control samples from healthy donors and cancer patients (dated by TCRdb to 2020 to 2022). The table lists this clone with a count of one. Its antigen is still unknown. Per-nucleotide qualities are absent, and no much larger clonotype sits a single base away. The library was made by the immunoSEQ multiplex PCR assay. TCRdb retrieved this table from immuneACCESS and kept in-frame rearrangements only. Not all clones are present; in checked studies, unresolved V genes account for under half, and no reason is known for the remainder. The sample table contains around 93,000 clones; only one count was recorded for roughly 92% of them. The ten largest clones represent approximately 3% of the sample. The CDR3 numbers 16 residues from cysteine through phenylalanine. CDR3 DNA is the only sequence kept; it has 48 bases, read in frame from the first base. CDR1 LGHDT and CDR2 YNNKEL are derived from the germline V gene (reference sequence). Clipping removes 4 bases from V and 3 bases from J, with 10 as the unmatched junction base count.

Recombination joined TRBV3-1 (or the pseudogene TRBV3-2) with TRBJ2-3, and 7 bases in between align with TRBD2. The clonotype was recovered from a human donor in good health. The donor label of this sample is uncertain. Sample: blood. The DNA is TGTGCCAGCAGCCTACAACAACTAGCGTGGACAGATACGCAGTATTTT. It encodes CASSLQQLAWTDTQYF.